This is a list of T cell receptor beta chains from one sample in a study of shared clonotypes between healthy human individuals. The method was immunoSEQ multiplex PCR; TCRdb's version includes in-frame clones alone and lacks a portion of them. Of roughly 2 million clones listed, around 96% are singletons. Sequenced input: naive CD8+ T cells sorted from blood. The receptors originated from a man aged 18 to 29 in good health. Both conserved end residues are part of each CDR3. The D gene is left open where the match is weak. Some rows mark clone size as missing; the rest say once, few, many or name a class of expanded clone.

j_call	clone_size	d_call	v_call	cdr3_nt	cdr3_aa
TRBJ2-7	once	-	TRBV29-1	TGCAGCGTTGACACCACCGGGGGCGAGCAGTACTTC	CSVDTTGGEQYF
TRBJ2-6	-	TRBD2	TRBV7-6	TGTGCCAGCAGCTTAGGGGAGGGGACGGGGGCCAACGTCCTGACTTTC	CASSLGEGTGANVLTF
TRBJ2-3	-	TRBD2	TRBV29-1	TGCAGCGTTGCCCTAGCGGGGCCCACAGATACGCAGTATTTT	CSVALAGPTDTQYF
TRBJ2-1	-	-	TRBV11-3	TGTGCCAGCAGCTTTTCACAGGGCTCCTACAATGAGCAGTTCTTC	CASSFSQGSYNEQFF
TRBJ2-7	-	TRBD2	TRBV9	TGTGCCAGCAGCGCCGGGACTAGCAGTTCCTACGAGCAGTACTTC	CASSAGTSSSYEQYF
TRBJ1-2	-	-	TRBV5-8	TGTGCCAGCATGAATTCCGTAGGTCGGAACTATGGCTACACCTTC	CASMNSVGRNYGYTF
TRBJ2-7	-	TRBD1	TRBV5-3	TGTGCCAGAAGCCCCGGGACAGGGGCCCTTTTCTCCTACGAGCAGTACTTC	CARSPGTGALFSYEQYF
TRBJ1-1	once	TRBD1	TRBV5-6	TGTGCCAGCAGCTTTCGCACAGGGGACACTGAAGCTTTCTTT	CASSFRTGDTEAFF
TRBJ2-1	-	TRBD2	TRBV27	TGTGCCAGCAGTCTAACTAGCGGGGGGGCGGGTCCTCATGAGCAGTTCTTC	CASSLTSGGAGPHEQFF
TRBJ2-3	once	TRBD2	TRBV6-5	TGTGCCAGCAGTTACTCGAGCGGGGGGATAACAGATACGCAGTATTTT	CASSYSSGGITDTQYF
TRBJ2-7	-	-	TRBV29-1	TGCAGCGTTCATTCCGGGAGTGCCTACGAGCAGTACTTC	CSVHSGSAYEQYF
TRBJ2-2	-	TRBD2	TRBV7-9	TGTGCCAGCAGCCCGGGACTAGCGGGCACCTTCACCGGGGAGCTGTTTTTT	CASSPGLAGTFTGELFF
TRBJ2-3	-	-	TRBV7-9	TGTGCCAGCAGCTTAGCTATCCGGGATACGCAGTATTTT	CASSLAIRDTQYF
TRBJ1-5	once	-	TRBV27	TGTGCCAGCAGGGACTATAGCAATCAGCCCCAGCATTTT	CASRDYSNQPQHF
TRBJ2-3	-	-	TRBV5-1	TGCGCCAGCAGCTTGGGGGGATGGGGCACAGATACGCAGTATTTT	CASSLGGWGTDTQYF
TRBJ2-7	-	TRBD2	TRBV11-2	TGTGCCAGCAGCTTGGGGGGGAGCTCCTACGAGCAGTACTTC	CASSLGGSSYEQYF
TRBJ2-1	-	TRBD2	TRBV9	TGTGCCAGCAGCGTACCTCTCGCCCCCGGGACGGGGGGAGAGGACAATGAGCAGTTCTTC	CASSVPLAPGTGGEDNEQFF
TRBJ2-2	-	TRBD1	TRBV11-3	TGTGCCAGCAGCTTAGACCCACAGGGGGTAACCGGGGAGCTGTTTTTT	CASSLDPQGVTGELFF
TRBJ2-5	-	-	TRBV11-2	TGTGCCAGCAGCTTGGCCCCCCGAGGGGAGGCCCAGTACTTC	CASSLAPRGEAQYF
TRBJ2-2	-	-	TRBV6-5	TGTGCCAGCAGTTACCCTCGGATCCCCGGGGAGCTGTTTTTT	CASSYPRIPGELFF
TRBJ2-7	-	-	TRBV27	TGTGCCAGCAGTTTATCAGCAGGGAGCGAGCAGTACTTC	CASSLSAGSEQYF
TRBJ2-2	-	-	TRBV9	TGTGCCAGCAGCGATAGCCCCTCCGCAGCAAACACCGGGGAGCTGTTTTTT	CASSDSPSAANTGELFF
TRBJ2-7	-	TRBD2	TRBV27	TGTGCCAGCAGCCTGACTAGCGGCCCTTCCTACGAGCAGTACTTC	CASSLTSGPSYEQYF
TRBJ1-3	-	-	TRBV9	TGTGCCAGCAGCGTAGGATGGCAGGGTTCGGGAAACACCATATATTTT	CASSVGWQGSGNTIYF
TRBJ2-1	-	-	TRBV19	TGTGCCAGTAGTATAGACCTCGAGCCCAATGAGCAGTTCTTC	CASSIDLEPNEQFF
TRBJ2-1	once	TRBD1	TRBV5-4	TGTGCCAGCAGCGAGGACAGGGAAAATGAGCAGTTCTTC	CASSEDRENEQFF